The rows below give T cell receptor beta chains drawn from one sample of a study of T cell responses to AZD1222 COVID-19 vaccine. Data came from immunoSEQ multiplex PCR; TCRdb stores just in-frame clones and leaves some out. Of around 110,000 clones listed, roughly four fifths are singletons. The material sequenced was peripheral blood, taken on day 0 of AZD1222 vaccination. These TCRs come from an adult in good health. CDR3s include the opening cysteine and the closing phenylalanine or tryptophan. A D gene is named only where the DNA matches it firmly. The listing skips clone size in some rows; elsewhere it reads once, few, many or a size class.

J gene	V gene	D gene	clone size	CDR3 DNA	CDR3 protein
TRBJ1-2	TRBV28	TRBD1	-	TGTGCCAGCAGCCCCGGGACAGGGTCTAACTATGGCTACACCTTC	CASSPGTGSNYGYTF
TRBJ2-4	TRBV7-2	TRBD2	-	TGTGCCAGCAGCTTGGATGGTGAGGGAGGGTATCTCGTCGGAAACATTCAGTACTTC	CASSLDGEGGYLVGNIQYF
TRBJ1-6	TRBV5-4	TRBD1	-	TGTGCCAGCAGCCAGACAGGGGCAAACTCACCCCTCCACTTT	CASSQTGANSPLHF
TRBJ2-2	TRBV28	-	-	TGTGCCAGCAGTTTAACGGGAAGGCTGTTTTTT	CASSLTGRLFF
TRBJ2-3	TRBV25-1	-	once	TGTGCCAGCAGTGGACGGCGGATTACGACAGATACGCAGTATTTT	CASSGRRITTDTQYF
TRBJ2-3	TRBV18	-	-	TGTGCCAGCTCCCAACGGACACTAGGGGCGGGAGATACGCAGTATTTT	CASSQRTLGAGDTQYF
TRBJ1-2	TRBV14	-	few	TGTGCCAGCAGTCACAGGGTCTCGGATGGCTACACCTTC	CASSHRVSDGYTF
TRBJ2-4	TRBV4-2	TRBD2	-	TGTGCCAGCAGCCCAACTAGCGGGGGAGCCAAAAACATTCAGTACTTC	CASSPTSGGAKNIQYF
TRBJ1-4	TRBV28	-	-	TGTGCCAGCACCCGGGACGAGATAGAAAAACTGTTTTTT	CASTRDEIEKLFF
TRBJ1-1	TRBV30	-	once	TGTGCCTGGAGTGTACCTGACATGTCGGTCACTGAAGCTTTCTTT	CAWSVPDMSVTEAFF
TRBJ1-2	TRBV4-2	-	-	TGTGCCAGCAGCCAAGATGGGACGGCGTATGGCTACACCTTC	CASSQDGTAYGYTF
TRBJ1-2	TRBV6-5	TRBD1	-	TGTGCCAGCAGCCCGACAGGGATACGGTCTGGCTACACCTTC	CASSPTGIRSGYTF
TRBJ2-5	TRBV3-1/TRBV3-2	-	-	TGTGCCAGCAGCCGGGACCCCGGGACGCAAGAGACCCAGTACTTC	CASSRDPGTQETQYF
TRBJ1-6	TRBV19	-	-	TGTGCCAGCACAGGGCAAGGGGGCTATAATTCACCCCTCCACTTT	CASTGQGGYNSPLHF
TRBJ2-1	TRBV18	TRBD2	-	TGTGCCAGCTCACCCCCCATGACTAGCGGGAGGTCGAATGAGCAGTTCTTC	CASSPPMTSGRSNEQFF